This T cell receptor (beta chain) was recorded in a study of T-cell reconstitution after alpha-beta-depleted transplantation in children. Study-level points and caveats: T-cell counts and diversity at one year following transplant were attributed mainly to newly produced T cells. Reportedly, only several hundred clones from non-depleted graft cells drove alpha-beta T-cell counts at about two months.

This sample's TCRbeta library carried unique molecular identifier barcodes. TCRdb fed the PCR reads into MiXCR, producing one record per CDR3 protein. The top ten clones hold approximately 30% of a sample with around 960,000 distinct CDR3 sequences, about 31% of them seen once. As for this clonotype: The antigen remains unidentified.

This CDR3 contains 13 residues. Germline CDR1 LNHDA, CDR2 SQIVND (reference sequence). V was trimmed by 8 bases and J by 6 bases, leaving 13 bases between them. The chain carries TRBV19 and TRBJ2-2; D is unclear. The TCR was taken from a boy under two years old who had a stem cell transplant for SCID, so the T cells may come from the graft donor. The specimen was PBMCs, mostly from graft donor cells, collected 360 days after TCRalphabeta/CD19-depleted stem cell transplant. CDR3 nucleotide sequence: TGTGCCAGTGACTTTAATGGTGCCGGGGAGCTGTTTTTT. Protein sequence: CASDFNGAGELFF.